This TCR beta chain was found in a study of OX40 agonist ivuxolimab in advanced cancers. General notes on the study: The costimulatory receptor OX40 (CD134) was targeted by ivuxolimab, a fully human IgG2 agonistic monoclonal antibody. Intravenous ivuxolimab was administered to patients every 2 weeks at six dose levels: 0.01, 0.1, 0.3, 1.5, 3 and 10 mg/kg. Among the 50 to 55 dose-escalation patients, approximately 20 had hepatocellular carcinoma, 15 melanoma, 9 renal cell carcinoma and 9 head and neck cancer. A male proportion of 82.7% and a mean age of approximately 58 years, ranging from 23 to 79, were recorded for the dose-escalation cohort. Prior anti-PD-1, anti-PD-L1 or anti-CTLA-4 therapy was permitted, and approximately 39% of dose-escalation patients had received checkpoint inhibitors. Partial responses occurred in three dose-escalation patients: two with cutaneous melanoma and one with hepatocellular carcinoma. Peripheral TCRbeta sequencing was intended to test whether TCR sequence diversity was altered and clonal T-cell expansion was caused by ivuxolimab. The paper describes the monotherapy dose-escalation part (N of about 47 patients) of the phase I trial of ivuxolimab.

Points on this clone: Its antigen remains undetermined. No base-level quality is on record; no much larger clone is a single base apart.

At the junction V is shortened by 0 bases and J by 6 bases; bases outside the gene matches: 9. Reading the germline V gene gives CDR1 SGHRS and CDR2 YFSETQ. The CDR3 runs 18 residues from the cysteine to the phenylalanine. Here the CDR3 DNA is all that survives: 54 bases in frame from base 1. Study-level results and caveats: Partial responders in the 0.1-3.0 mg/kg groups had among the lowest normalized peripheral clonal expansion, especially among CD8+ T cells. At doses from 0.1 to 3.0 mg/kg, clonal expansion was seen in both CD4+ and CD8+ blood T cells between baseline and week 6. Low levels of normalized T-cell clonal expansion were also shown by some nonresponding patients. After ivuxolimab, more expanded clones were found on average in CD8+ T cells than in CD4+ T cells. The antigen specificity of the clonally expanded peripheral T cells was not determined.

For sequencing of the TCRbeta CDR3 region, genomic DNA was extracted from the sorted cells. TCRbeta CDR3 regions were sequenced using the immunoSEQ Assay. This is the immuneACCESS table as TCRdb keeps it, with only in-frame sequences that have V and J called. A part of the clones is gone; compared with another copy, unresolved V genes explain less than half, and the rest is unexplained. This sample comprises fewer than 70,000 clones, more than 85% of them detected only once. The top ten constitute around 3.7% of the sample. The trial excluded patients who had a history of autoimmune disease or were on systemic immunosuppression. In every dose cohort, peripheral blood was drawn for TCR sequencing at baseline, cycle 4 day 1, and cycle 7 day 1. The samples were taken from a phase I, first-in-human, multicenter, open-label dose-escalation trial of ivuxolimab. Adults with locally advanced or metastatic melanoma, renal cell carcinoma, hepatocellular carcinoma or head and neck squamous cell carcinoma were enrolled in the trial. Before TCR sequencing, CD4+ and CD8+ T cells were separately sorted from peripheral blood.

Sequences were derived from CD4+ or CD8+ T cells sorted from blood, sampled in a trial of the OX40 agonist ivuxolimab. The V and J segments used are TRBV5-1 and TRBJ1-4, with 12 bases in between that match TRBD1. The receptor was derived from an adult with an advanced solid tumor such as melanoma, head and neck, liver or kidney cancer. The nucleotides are TGCGCCAGCAGCTTGGCCGGGACAGGGGGCGCCCAGGATGAAAAACTGTTTTTT. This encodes CASSLAGTGGAQDEKLFF.